This T cell receptor (beta chain) was sequenced during a study of shared clonotypes between healthy human individuals. The run depth of the assay was deep. Generated by immunoSEQ multiplex PCR, the TCRdb table keeps only in-frame clones and is missing some. The sample carries around 1,900,000 clones, around 93% recorded once. CDR3 length equals 13 residues. Trimming cost V 5 bases and J 6 bases; bases outside gene matches: 7. The germline gives CDR1 SGHVS, CDR2 FQNEAQ. Naive CD8 isolation took CD45RO-negative cells positively selected for CCR7 and excluded terminally differentiated effector memory CD45RA+ cells. Every donor, a Caucasian adult, lived in Nashville, Tennessee.

The chain joins TRBV7-8 to TRBJ2-7, with 7 bases fitting TRBD1. The receptor's source is a man between 18 and 35 years old in good health. Some clones in this sample may be carry-over from other donors' samples. Sequenced material: naive CD8+ T cells from PBMCs. The CDR3 region is CASSPTGAGEQYF. In DNA, the CDR3 is TGTGCCAGCAGCCCTACAGGGGCCGGCGAGCAGTACTTC.